Listed below are T cell receptor beta chains from one sample, sequenced in a study of blood T cell repertoires in COVID-19. The assay was immunoSEQ multiplex PCR, and TCRdb's table has in-frame clones only and misses some. The data hold 350,000 to 400,000 clones, with roughly 89% observed a single time. Sequencing used peripheral blood. The receptors were gathered from a man between 18 and 29 years old with active or convalescent COVID-19. The CDR3 runs from the conserved cysteine through the conserved F or W. A D gene is named only where the DNA matches it firmly. Part of the rows lack a size; the others show once, few, many or a class for expanded clones.

j_gene: TRBJ2-2; d_gene: -; abundance: few; v_gene: TRBV6-2/TRBV6-3; len: 17; CDR3aa: CASSYRAGSTGTGELFF
j_gene: TRBJ2-2; d_gene: -; abundance: -; v_gene: TRBV2; len: 14; CDR3aa: CASILNRETGELFF
j_gene: TRBJ1-4; d_gene: TRBD1; abundance: once; v_gene: TRBV24-1; len: 14; CDR3aa: CATSGTGGQEKLFF
j_gene: TRBJ1-4; d_gene: -; abundance: -; v_gene: TRBV6-6; len: 15; CDR3aa: CASSPPSSGNEKLFF
j_gene: TRBJ1-2; d_gene: -; abundance: -; v_gene: TRBV7-3; len: 13; CDR3aa: CASSLGPDYGYTF
j_gene: TRBJ1-6; d_gene: -; abundance: -; v_gene: TRBV7-9; len: 14; CDR3aa: CASSSNTGNSPLHF
j_gene: TRBJ2-7; d_gene: TRBD1; abundance: -; v_gene: TRBV11-1; len: 15; CDR3aa: CASTPAGRGRVEQYF
j_gene: TRBJ2-2; d_gene: TRBD2; abundance: -; v_gene: TRBV24-1; len: 16; CDR3aa: CATSDSLAGLPGELFF
j_gene: TRBJ2-7; d_gene: TRBD1; abundance: -; v_gene: TRBV14; len: 16; CDR3aa: CASSLRGQGGTYEQYF
j_gene: TRBJ2-1; d_gene: -; abundance: -; v_gene: TRBV5-6; len: 12; CDR3aa: CASRPRENEQFF
j_gene: TRBJ1-2; d_gene: -; abundance: once; v_gene: TRBV2; len: 15; CDR3aa: CASSLLTNYPDGYTF
j_gene: TRBJ2-1; d_gene: -; abundance: -; v_gene: TRBV19; len: 17; CDR3aa: CASSSPGQPSSYNEQFF
j_gene: TRBJ2-1; d_gene: TRBD2; abundance: once; v_gene: TRBV27; len: 14; CDR3aa: CASSIERGYNEQFF
j_gene: TRBJ2-7; d_gene: TRBD1; abundance: -; v_gene: TRBV18; len: 14; CDR3aa: CASSPDRYSYEQYF
j_gene: TRBJ1-1; d_gene: -; abundance: -; v_gene: TRBV19; len: 12; CDR3aa: CASSIGVAEAFF
j_gene: TRBJ2-1; d_gene: TRBD1; abundance: -; v_gene: TRBV14; len: 14; CDR3aa: CASSHDRGYNEQFF
j_gene: TRBJ2-1; d_gene: -; abundance: -; v_gene: TRBV7-9; len: 13; CDR3aa: CASSLGQSNEQFF